In its sample, the clone carrying this T cell receptor (beta chain) was seen once. The data derive from a study of blood T cell repertoires in COVID-19. Study-wide context: The origin of the acute and convalescent COVID-19 samples was the United States, Italy and Spain. Sources were T cells, B-cell-depleted T cells, or PBMCs; the material itself was cDNA or gDNA.

Germline V gene sequence: CDR1 SEHNR, CDR2 FQNEAQ (reference sequence). V was shortened by 5 bases and J by 2 bases, with 28 bases between the two germline ends. CDR3 length: 19 residues. In the original workflow: Estimation of nucleated cell counts relied on the amplification of reference gene primers. The data were produced by immunoSEQ multiplex PCR, yet TCRdb's version contains in-frame clones alone and is incomplete. The V and J calls and clone size are taken from that table; D and trimming were inferred from the DNA. The profile shows around 140,000 clones, over 70% of them singletons. The specimen sequenced was peripheral blood. The receptor comes from an older woman with acute or convalescent COVID-19. The rearrangement joins TRBV7-9 to TRBJ2-7, with D perhaps TRBD2 (6 bases). The CDR3 is CASSPPPSAIPFVPYEQYF. CDR3 coding DNA: TGTGCCAGCAGCCCCCCTCCTAGCGCGATTCCGTTCGTCCCCTACGAGCAGTACTTC.